The table lists the clone carrying this TCR beta chain with many counts. Its specificity is unknown. The germline V gene encodes CDR1 DFQATT and CDR2 SNEGSKA (reference sequence). The CDR3 has 15 amino acids. V shed 0 bases and J shed 0 bases, with 9 bases lying between them. Sample time point: newly diagnosed GD, antithyroid drugs for less than 3 months. PBMCs provided the RNA from which the TCR library was made. This sample was included in a study of regulatory T cells in long-lasting Graves disease. According to the study, TCR beta libraries were built with iRepertoire HTBI primers and CDR3-region Arm-PCR. MiXCR was run by TCRdb on the multiplex PCR reads, yielding one entry per CDR3 protein. There are some 250,000 distinct CDR3 sequences in the sample; about 18% occur only once, and roughly 15% lies in the top ten. General study findings and limits: There were preferences for TRBV28, TRBJ1-2 and TRBJ2-5 in persistent disease.

These records were also assigned to another study, of T cells in Graves' hyperthyroidism and ophthalmopathy. That paper notes: The study enrolled patients aged 18 to 65 with newly diagnosed hyperthyroidism of under 2 months' duration.

The clonotype was recovered from a woman aged 25-40 years with Graves disease. This chain uses TRBV20-1 with TRBJ2-4; D tentatively reads TRBD1 or TRBD2 (5 bases each). This sample comprised peripheral blood mononuclear cells (PBMCs), obtained at new diagnosis, from a patient treated with antithyroid drugs. For the CDR3, the DNA is TGCAGTGCTAGAGAATGGGGGTTAGCCAAAAACATTCAGTACTTC. Encoded protein: CSAREWGLAKNIQYF.